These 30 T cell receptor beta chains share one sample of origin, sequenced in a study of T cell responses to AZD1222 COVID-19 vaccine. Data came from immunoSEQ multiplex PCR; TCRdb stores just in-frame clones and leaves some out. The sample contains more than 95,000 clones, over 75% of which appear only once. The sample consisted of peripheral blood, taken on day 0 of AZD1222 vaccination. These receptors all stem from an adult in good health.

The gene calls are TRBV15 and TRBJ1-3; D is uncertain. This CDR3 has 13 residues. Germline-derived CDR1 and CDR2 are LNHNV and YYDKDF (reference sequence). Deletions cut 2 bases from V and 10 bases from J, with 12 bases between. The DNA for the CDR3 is TGTGCCACCAGCAGAATTGGCGCCGGGACCATATATTTT. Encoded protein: CATSRIGAGTIYF.

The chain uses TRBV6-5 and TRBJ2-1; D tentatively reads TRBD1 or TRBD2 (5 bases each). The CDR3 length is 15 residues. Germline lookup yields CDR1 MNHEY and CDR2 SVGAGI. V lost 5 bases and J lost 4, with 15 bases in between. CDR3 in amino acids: CASSPPGRGYNEQFF. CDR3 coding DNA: TGTGCCAGCAGTCCACCGGGGCGAGGGTACAATGAGCAGTTCTTC.

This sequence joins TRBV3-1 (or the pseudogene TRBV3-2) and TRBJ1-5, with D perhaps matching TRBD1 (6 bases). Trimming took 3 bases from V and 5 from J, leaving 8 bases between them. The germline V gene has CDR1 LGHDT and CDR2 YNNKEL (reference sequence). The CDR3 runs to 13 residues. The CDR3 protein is CASSQGADQPQHF. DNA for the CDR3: TGTGCCAGCAGCCAGGGGGCGGATCAGCCCCAGCATTTT.

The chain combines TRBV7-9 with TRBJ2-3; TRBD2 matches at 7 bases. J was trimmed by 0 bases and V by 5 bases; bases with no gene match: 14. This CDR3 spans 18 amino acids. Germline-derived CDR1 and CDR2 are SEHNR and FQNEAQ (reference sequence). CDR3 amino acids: CASSRGRVAGPSTDTQYF. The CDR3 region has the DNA TGTGCCAGCAGCCGAGGTAGAGTAGCGGGCCCTAGCACAGATACGCAGTATTTT.

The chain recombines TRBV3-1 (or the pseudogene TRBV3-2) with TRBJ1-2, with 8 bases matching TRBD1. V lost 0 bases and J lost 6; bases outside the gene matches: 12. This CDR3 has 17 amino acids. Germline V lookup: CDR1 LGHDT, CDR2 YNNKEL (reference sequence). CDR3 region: CASSQEPQGAFWDGYTF. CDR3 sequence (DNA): TGTGCCAGCAGCCAAGAACCCCAGGGGGCGTTTTGGGATGGCTACACCTTC.

The CDR3 sequence is CASSELTGEQYF. In DNA form, the CDR3 reads TGTGCCAGCAGTGAACTAACGGGAGAGCAGTACTTC. The chain links TRBV6-1 to TRBJ2-7, with D possibly TRBD2 on 5 matching bases. V shed 2 bases and J shed 7 bases, with 9 bases lying between them. CDR1 and CDR2 from the germline V gene are MNHNS and SASEGT. The CDR3 loop spans 12 amino acids.

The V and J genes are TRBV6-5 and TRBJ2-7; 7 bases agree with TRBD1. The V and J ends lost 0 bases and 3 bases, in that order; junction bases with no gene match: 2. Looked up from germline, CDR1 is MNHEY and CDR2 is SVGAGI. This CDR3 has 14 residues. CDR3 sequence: CASSYSAGGYEQYF. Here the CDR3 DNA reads TGTGCCAGCAGTTACTCGGCAGGGGGCTACGAGCAGTACTTC.

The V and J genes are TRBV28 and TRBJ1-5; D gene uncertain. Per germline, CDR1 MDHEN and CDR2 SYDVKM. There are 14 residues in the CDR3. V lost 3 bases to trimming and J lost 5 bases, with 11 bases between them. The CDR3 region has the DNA TGTGCCAGCAGTTTCGGGCAGAGATATCAGCCCCAGCATTTT. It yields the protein CASSFGQRYQPQHF.

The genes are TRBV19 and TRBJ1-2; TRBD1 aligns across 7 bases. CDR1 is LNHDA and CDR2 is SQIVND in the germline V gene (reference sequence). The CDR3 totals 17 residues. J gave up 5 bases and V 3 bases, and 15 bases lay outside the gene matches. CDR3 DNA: TGTGCCAGTAGTATTGGGACAGCAGTGCCTCTCGGGTATGGCTACACCTTC. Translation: CASSIGTAVPLGYGYTF.

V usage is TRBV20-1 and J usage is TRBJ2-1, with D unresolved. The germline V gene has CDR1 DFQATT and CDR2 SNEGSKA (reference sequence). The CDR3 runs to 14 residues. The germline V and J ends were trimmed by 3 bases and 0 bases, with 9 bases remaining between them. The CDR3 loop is CSASRSHSYNEQFF. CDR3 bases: TGCAGTGCTAGTCGTAGTCACTCCTACAATGAGCAGTTCTTC.

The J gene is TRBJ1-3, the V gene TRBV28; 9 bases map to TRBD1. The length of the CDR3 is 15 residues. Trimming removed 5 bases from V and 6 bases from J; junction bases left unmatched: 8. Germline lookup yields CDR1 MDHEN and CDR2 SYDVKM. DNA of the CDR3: TGTGCCAGCAGTAACAGGGGGCTGTACGAAAACACCATATATTTT. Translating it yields CASSNRGLYENTIYF.

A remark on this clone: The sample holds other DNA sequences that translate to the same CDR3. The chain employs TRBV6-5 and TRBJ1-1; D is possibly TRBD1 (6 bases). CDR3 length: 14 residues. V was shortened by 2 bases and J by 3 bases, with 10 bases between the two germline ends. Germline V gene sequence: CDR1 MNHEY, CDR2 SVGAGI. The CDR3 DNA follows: TGTGCCAGCAGTTACCGGGGGCGCGACACTGAAGCTTTCTTT. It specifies CASSYRGRDTEAFF.

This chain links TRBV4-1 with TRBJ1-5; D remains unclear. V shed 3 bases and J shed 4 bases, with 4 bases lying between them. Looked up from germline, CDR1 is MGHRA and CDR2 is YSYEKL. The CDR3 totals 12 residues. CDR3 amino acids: CASSHLNQPQHF. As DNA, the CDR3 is TGCGCCAGCAGCCACCTTAATCAGCCCCAGCATTTT.

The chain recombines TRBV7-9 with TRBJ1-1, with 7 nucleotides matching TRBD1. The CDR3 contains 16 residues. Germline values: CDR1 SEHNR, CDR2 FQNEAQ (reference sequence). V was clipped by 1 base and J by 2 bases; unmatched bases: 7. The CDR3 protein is CASSLEGGQDNTEAFF. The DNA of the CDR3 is TGTGCCAGCAGCTTAGAGGGTGGACAGGATAACACTGAAGCTTTCTTT. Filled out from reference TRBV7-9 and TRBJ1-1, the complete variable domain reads DTGVSQNPRHKITKRGQNVTFRCDPISEHNRLYWYRQTLGQGPEFLTYFQNEAQLEKSRLLSDRFSAERPKGSFSTLEIQRTEQGDSAMYLCASSLEGGQDNTEAFFGQGTRLTVV.

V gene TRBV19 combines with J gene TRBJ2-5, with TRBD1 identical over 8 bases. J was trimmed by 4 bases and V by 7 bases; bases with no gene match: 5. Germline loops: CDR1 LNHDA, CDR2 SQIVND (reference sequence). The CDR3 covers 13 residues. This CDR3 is CASNRGQGETQYF. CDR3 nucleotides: TGTGCCAGTAATAGAGGACAGGGAGAGACCCAGTACTTC.

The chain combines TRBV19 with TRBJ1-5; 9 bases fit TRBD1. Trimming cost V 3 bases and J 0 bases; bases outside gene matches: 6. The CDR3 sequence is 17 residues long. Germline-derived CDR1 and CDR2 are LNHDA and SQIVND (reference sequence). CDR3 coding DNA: TGTGCCAGTAGTATCACAGGGGGCGAGGGTAGCAATCAGCCCCAGCATTTT. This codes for CASSITGGEGSNQPQHF.

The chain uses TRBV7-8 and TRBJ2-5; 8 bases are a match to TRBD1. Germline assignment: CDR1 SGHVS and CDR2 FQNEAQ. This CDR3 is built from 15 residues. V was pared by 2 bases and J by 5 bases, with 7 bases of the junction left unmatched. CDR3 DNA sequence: TGTGCCAGCAGCTTACAGGGGGCTAAGAGTGAGACCCAGTACTTC. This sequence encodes CASSLQGAKSETQYF.

Here the CDR3 reads CSADGADEQYF. The CDR3 DNA follows: TGCAGTGCAGACGGGGCCGACGAGCAGTACTTC. This rearrangement joins TRBV20-1 to TRBJ2-7; D may correspond to TRBD1 or TRBD2 (5 bases each). The germline gives CDR1 DFQATT, CDR2 SNEGSKA (reference sequence). V lost 6 bases and J 5 bases, leaving 11 bases between the germline ends. The CDR3 consists of 11 residues.

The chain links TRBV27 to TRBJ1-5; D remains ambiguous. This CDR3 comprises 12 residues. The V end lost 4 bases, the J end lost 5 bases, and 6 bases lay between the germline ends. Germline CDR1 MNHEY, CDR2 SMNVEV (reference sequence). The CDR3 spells CASSSNDQPQHF. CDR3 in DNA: TGTGCCAGCAGTTCTAACGATCAGCCCCAGCATTTT.

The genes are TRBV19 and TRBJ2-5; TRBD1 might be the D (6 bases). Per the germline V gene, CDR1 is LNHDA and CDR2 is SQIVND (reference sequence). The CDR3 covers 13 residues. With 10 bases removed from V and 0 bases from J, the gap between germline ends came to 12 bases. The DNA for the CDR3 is TGTGCCACTGAAGGACAGTACCAAGAGACCCAGTACTTC. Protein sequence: CATEGQYQETQYF.

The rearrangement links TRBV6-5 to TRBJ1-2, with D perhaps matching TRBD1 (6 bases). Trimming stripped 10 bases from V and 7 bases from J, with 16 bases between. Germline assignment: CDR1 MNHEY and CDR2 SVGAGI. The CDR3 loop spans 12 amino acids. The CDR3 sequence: CATTQGNLGYTF. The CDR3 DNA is TGTGCCACCACACAGGGAAATCTTGGCTACACCTTC.

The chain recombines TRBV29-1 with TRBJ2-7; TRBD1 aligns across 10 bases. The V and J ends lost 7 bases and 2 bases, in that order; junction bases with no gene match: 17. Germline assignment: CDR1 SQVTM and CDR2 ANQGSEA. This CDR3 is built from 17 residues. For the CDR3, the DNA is TGCAGCGAAACCGGGACAGGGGCTAAAGGAGCCACCTACGAGCAGTACTTC. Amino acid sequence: CSETGTGAKGATYEQYF.

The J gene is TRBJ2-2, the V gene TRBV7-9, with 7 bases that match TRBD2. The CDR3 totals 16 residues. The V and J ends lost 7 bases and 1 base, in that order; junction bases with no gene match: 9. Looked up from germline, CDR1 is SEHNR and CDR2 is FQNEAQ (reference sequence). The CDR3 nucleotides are TGTGCCAGCACCCCGGAAGGCGGGAGGAACACCGGGGAGCTGTTTTTT. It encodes CASTPEGGRNTGELFF.

The CDR3: CASSFKGAGASYEQYF. The CDR3 bases are TGTGCCAGCAGTTTTAAGGGAGCGGGAGCATCCTACGAGCAGTACTTC. The chain is built from TRBV27 and TRBJ2-7; 8 bases map to TRBD2. V shed 3 bases, J shed 1 base, and the junction held 8 bases outside the gene matches. Germline V gene sequence: CDR1 MNHEY, CDR2 SMNVEV (reference sequence). This CDR3 is 16 amino acids long.

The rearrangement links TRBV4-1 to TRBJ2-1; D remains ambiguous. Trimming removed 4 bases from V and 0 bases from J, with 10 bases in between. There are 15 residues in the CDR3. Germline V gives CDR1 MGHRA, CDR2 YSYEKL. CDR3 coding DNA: TGCGCCAGCAGCCCGAGCGCCACCTCCTACAATGAGCAGTTCTTC. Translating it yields CASSPSATSYNEQFF.

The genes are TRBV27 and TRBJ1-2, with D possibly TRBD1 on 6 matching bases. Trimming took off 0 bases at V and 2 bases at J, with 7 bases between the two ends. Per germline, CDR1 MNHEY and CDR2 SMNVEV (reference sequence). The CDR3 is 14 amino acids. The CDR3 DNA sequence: TGTGCCAGCAGTTTATCGCAGGGGAACTATGGCTACACCTTC. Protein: CASSLSQGNYGYTF.

CDR3: CASSDNSGNQPQHF. The DNA for the CDR3 is TGTGCCAGCAGTGATAATTCGGGTAATCAGCCCCAGCATTTT. This chain uses TRBV2 with TRBJ1-5; unclear D gene. V lost 3 bases, J lost 4 bases, and 10 bases lay in between. The germline gives CDR1 SNHLY, CDR2 FYNNEI. This CDR3 is 14 amino acids long.

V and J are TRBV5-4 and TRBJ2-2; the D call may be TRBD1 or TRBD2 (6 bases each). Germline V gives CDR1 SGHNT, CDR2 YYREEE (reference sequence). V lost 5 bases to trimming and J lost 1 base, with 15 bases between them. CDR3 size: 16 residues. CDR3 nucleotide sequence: TGTGCCAGCAGTATTGGGGGGCACAGGAACACCGGGGAGCTGTTTTTT. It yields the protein CASSIGGHRNTGELFF.

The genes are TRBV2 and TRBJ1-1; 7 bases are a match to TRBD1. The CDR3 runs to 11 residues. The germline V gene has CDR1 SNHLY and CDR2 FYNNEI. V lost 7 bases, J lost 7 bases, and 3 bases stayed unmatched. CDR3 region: CASTWTGEAFF. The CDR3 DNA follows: TGTGCCAGCACCTGGACAGGTGAAGCTTTCTTT.

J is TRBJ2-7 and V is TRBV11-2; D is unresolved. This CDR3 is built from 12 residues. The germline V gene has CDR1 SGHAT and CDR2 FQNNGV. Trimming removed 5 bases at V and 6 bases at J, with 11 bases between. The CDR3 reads CASSLTAGEQYF. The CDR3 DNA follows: TGTGCCAGCAGCCTAACTGCTGGCGAGCAGTACTTC.